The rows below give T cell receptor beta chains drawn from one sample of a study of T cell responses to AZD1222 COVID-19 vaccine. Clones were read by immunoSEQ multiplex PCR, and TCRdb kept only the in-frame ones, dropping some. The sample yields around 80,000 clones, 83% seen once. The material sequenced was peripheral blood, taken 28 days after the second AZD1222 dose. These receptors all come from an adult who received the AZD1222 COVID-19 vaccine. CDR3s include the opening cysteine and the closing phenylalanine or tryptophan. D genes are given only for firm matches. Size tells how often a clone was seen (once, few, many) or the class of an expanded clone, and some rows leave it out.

cdr3_nt: TGTGCCAGCAGCTTAATGTCCAAAAACATTCAGTACTTC; cdr3_aa: CASSLMSKNIQYF; j_call: TRBJ2-4; clone_size: .; v_call: TRBV7-8; d_call: .
cdr3_nt: TGTGCCAGCAGTTTAGGGCCAGGGGAAACTAATGAAAAACTGTTTTTT; cdr3_aa: CASSLGPGETNEKLFF; j_call: TRBJ1-4; clone_size: .; v_call: TRBV28; d_call: .
cdr3_nt: TGTGCCAGCAGCCCCGGGACTATGCCTAGCACAGATACGCAGTATTTT; cdr3_aa: CASSPGTMPSTDTQYF; j_call: TRBJ2-3; clone_size: once; v_call: TRBV7-9; d_call: TRBD2
cdr3_nt: TGTGCCAGCAGCGAATCCACAGGCAATCAGCCCCAGCATTTT; cdr3_aa: CASSESTGNQPQHF; j_call: TRBJ1-5; clone_size: .; v_call: TRBV7-9; d_call: .
cdr3_nt: TGTGCCAGCAGCCTGGGACAGGGGGATCAAGAGACCCAGTACTTC; cdr3_aa: CASSLGQGDQETQYF; j_call: TRBJ2-5; clone_size: .; v_call: TRBV5-5; d_call: TRBD1
cdr3_nt: TGCGCCAGCAGTTCGCAGGGGGCGCTCGGGTACGAGCAGTACTTC; cdr3_aa: CASSSQGALGYEQYF; j_call: TRBJ2-7; clone_size: .; v_call: TRBV5-1; d_call: TRBD1
cdr3_nt: TGTGCCAGTAGGGGGCAGGGGAACACTGAAGCTTTCTTT; cdr3_aa: CASRGQGNTEAFF; j_call: TRBJ1-1; clone_size: medium-sized; v_call: TRBV19; d_call: .
cdr3_nt: TGCGCCAGCACCCTTTCAATAGCGGGAGCTAGCTACGAGCAGTACTTC; cdr3_aa: CASTLSIAGASYEQYF; j_call: TRBJ2-7; clone_size: .; v_call: TRBV5-1; d_call: TRBD2
cdr3_nt: TGTGCCAGCAGCTTGGCCCCGGGGGATAGCAATCAGCCCCAGCATTTT; cdr3_aa: CASSLAPGDSNQPQHF; j_call: TRBJ1-5; clone_size: .; v_call: TRBV5-5; d_call: .
cdr3_nt: TGTGCCAGCAGTCCTCCCATTGGAGGGACCTACAATGAGCAGTTCTTC; cdr3_aa: CASSPPIGGTYNEQFF; j_call: TRBJ2-1; clone_size: .; v_call: TRBV28; d_call: .
cdr3_nt: TGTGCCAGCTCACCCAGGGCTTCCCACGAGCAGTACTTC; cdr3_aa: CASSPRASHEQYF; j_call: TRBJ2-7; clone_size: many; v_call: TRBV18; d_call: .
cdr3_nt: TGTGCCAGCAGTCTCACTAGCGGGAGATTAGATACGCAGTATTTT; cdr3_aa: CASSLTSGRLDTQYF; j_call: TRBJ2-3; clone_size: .; v_call: TRBV7-3; d_call: TRBD2
cdr3_nt: TGTGCCATCATGGACAGGGGCACAGATACGCAGTATTTT; cdr3_aa: CAIMDRGTDTQYF; j_call: TRBJ2-3; clone_size: .; v_call: TRBV10-3; d_call: TRBD1
cdr3_nt: TGTGCCAGCAGCTTAGGCGAACGGGAGGGCCGGTACTTC; cdr3_aa: CASSLGEREGRYF; j_call: TRBJ2-7; clone_size: .; v_call: TRBV7-9; d_call: TRBD2
cdr3_nt: TGTGCCTGGAGTGGGGGGCCCCAAGAGACCCAGTACTTC; cdr3_aa: CAWSGGPQETQYF; j_call: TRBJ2-5; clone_size: .; v_call: TRBV30; d_call: .
cdr3_nt: TGTGCCAGCAGTTTTGCCCTTCGGGGGGACCCCTACGAGCAGTACTTC; cdr3_aa: CASSFALRGDPYEQYF; j_call: TRBJ2-7; clone_size: .; v_call: TRBV27; d_call: TRBD2
cdr3_nt: TGTGCCAGCAGCCTGAGGCATGAAAAACTGTTTTTT; cdr3_aa: CASSLRHEKLFF; j_call: TRBJ1-4; clone_size: .; v_call: TRBV28; d_call: .
cdr3_nt: TGTGCCAGTAGTATTGGGAACTTTCAAGAGACCCAGTACTTC; cdr3_aa: CASSIGNFQETQYF; j_call: TRBJ2-5; clone_size: .; v_call: TRBV19; d_call: .
cdr3_nt: TGTGCCAGCAGCTTGGGGGGGCGTAATGAGCAGTTCTTC; cdr3_aa: CASSLGGRNEQFF; j_call: TRBJ2-1; clone_size: once; v_call: TRBV5-4; d_call: .
cdr3_nt: TGTGCCAGCAGACTCCCGGGGGGGGGTCAGCCCCAGCATTTT; cdr3_aa: CASRLPGGGQPQHF; j_call: TRBJ1-5; clone_size: .; v_call: TRBV28; d_call: .
cdr3_nt: TGTGCCAGCAGGGTGGGGACATACACTGAAGCTTTCTTT; cdr3_aa: CASRVGTYTEAFF; j_call: TRBJ1-1; clone_size: .; v_call: TRBV12-3/TRBV12-4; d_call: .
cdr3_nt: TGTGCCAGCAGCCACGGGGGGGGACAGGGTCTACTTATACTCTACGAGCAGTACTTC; cdr3_aa: CASSHGGGQGLLILYEQYF; j_call: TRBJ2-7; clone_size: few; v_call: TRBV2; d_call: .
cdr3_nt: TGTGCCAGCAGCCGAGGGGGTGCGGATGGCTACACCTTC; cdr3_aa: CASSRGGADGYTF; j_call: TRBJ1-2; clone_size: .; v_call: TRBV12-3/TRBV12-4; d_call: .
cdr3_nt: TGTGCCAGCAGTTTGGGGGAGAATCAGCCCCAGCATTTT; cdr3_aa: CASSLGENQPQHF; j_call: TRBJ1-5; clone_size: .; v_call: TRBV27; d_call: .
cdr3_nt: TGTGCCAGCAGTTTCGGGACTAGCACAGATACGCAGTATTTT; cdr3_aa: CASSFGTSTDTQYF; j_call: TRBJ2-3; clone_size: .; v_call: TRBV28; d_call: .
cdr3_nt: TGTGCCAGTAGTTTAACAGCTAGCAATCAGCCCCAGCATTTT; cdr3_aa: CASSLTASNQPQHF; j_call: TRBJ1-5; clone_size: .; v_call: TRBV19; d_call: .
cdr3_nt: TGTGCCAGCAGACCAGCGGGAGCCCGGGGCAATGAGCAGTTCTTC; cdr3_aa: CASRPAGARGNEQFF; j_call: TRBJ2-1; clone_size: .; v_call: TRBV2; d_call: TRBD2
cdr3_nt: TGTGCCAGCAGCTCAACACAGGGGGCCGACACTGAAGCTTTCTTT; cdr3_aa: CASSSTQGADTEAFF; j_call: TRBJ1-1; clone_size: .; v_call: TRBV7-9; d_call: TRBD1
cdr3_nt: TGCAGCGTTGAAGAGGGGGTGGGCACTGAAGCTTTCTTT; cdr3_aa: CSVEEGVGTEAFF; j_call: TRBJ1-1; clone_size: .; v_call: TRBV29-1; d_call: .
cdr3_nt: TGTGCCAGCAGCTCGCCGGGACAGACAACCTACGAGCAGTACTTC; cdr3_aa: CASSSPGQTTYEQYF; j_call: TRBJ2-7; clone_size: .; v_call: TRBV6-5; d_call: TRBD1
cdr3_nt: TGTGCCAGTAGTTCCCGGGAGGTGAAGTATGGCTACACCTTC; cdr3_aa: CASSSREVKYGYTF; j_call: TRBJ1-2; clone_size: .; v_call: TRBV19; d_call: .
cdr3_nt: TGTGCCAGCTCACGAGGGTCCACTAATTTAGTCGCTGAAGCTTTCTTT; cdr3_aa: CASSRGSTNLVAEAFF; j_call: TRBJ1-1; clone_size: once; v_call: TRBV18; d_call: .
cdr3_nt: TGTGCCAGCAGCTTGATATTGGAGGGCACTGAAGCTTTCTTT; cdr3_aa: CASSLILEGTEAFF; j_call: TRBJ1-1; clone_size: .; v_call: TRBV5-4; d_call: .
cdr3_nt: TGTGCCAGCAGACTTAGCGGGAGTCGTTCCAATGAGCAGTTCTTC; cdr3_aa: CASRLSGSRSNEQFF; j_call: TRBJ2-1; clone_size: .; v_call: TRBV28; d_call: TRBD2
cdr3_nt: TGTGCCTTCGACAGGGGTTTGAACTATGGCTACACCTTC; cdr3_aa: CAFDRGLNYGYTF; j_call: TRBJ1-2; clone_size: medium-sized; v_call: TRBV30; d_call: TRBD1
cdr3_nt: TGTGCCAGCAGTTTGGGACAGGGGGGCTACTACGAGCAGTACTTC; cdr3_aa: CASSLGQGGYYEQYF; j_call: TRBJ2-7; clone_size: .; v_call: TRBV27; d_call: TRBD1
cdr3_nt: TGTGCCAGCAGCTTAACGCCTGGGGAGGGCTATGGCTACACCTTC; cdr3_aa: CASSLTPGEGYGYTF; j_call: TRBJ1-2; clone_size: .; v_call: TRBV7-3; d_call: .
cdr3_nt: TGTGCCAGCAGTCCCCTTGGACTAGCGGGATCCCGGCAAGCAGATACGCAGTATTTT; cdr3_aa: CASSPLGLAGSRQADTQYF; j_call: TRBJ2-3; clone_size: few; v_call: TRBV28; d_call: TRBD2
cdr3_nt: TGTGCCAGCATCCCTGTCCTACACAGGGGTACAGACCCCTACAATGAGCAGTTCTTC; cdr3_aa: CASIPVLHRGTDPYNEQFF; j_call: TRBJ2-1; clone_size: once; v_call: TRBV28; d_call: TRBD1
cdr3_nt: TGTGCCAGCAGTGTACAGGGGGGGGAGCTGTTTTTT; cdr3_aa: CASSVQGGELFF; j_call: TRBJ2-2; clone_size: .; v_call: TRBV28; d_call: TRBD1
cdr3_nt: TGTGCCAGCAGCCAAGTGGGAAGGGGGGCTAAAGATACGCAGTATTTT; cdr3_aa: CASSQVGRGAKDTQYF; j_call: TRBJ2-3; clone_size: .; v_call: TRBV4-2; d_call: .
cdr3_nt: TGTGCCAGTAGTGTTACCTCTGCAGGGGGCCGGCCCCAGCATTTT; cdr3_aa: CASSVTSAGGRPQHF; j_call: TRBJ1-5; clone_size: .; v_call: TRBV19; d_call: TRBD1
cdr3_nt: TGTGCCAGTAGTATTTCGGCTAGCGGGAGTAACGAGCAGTACTTC; cdr3_aa: CASSISASGSNEQYF; j_call: TRBJ2-7; clone_size: .; v_call: TRBV19; d_call: TRBD2
cdr3_nt: TGTGCCAGCACCGGGACAGGGGTGAATCAGCCCCAGCATTTT; cdr3_aa: CASTGTGVNQPQHF; j_call: TRBJ1-5; clone_size: once; v_call: TRBV28; d_call: TRBD1
cdr3_nt: TGCAGGGGGGGACTAGCGGAATACGAGCAGTACTTC; cdr3_aa: CRGGLAEYEQYF; j_call: TRBJ2-7; clone_size: .; v_call: TRBV29-1; d_call: TRBD2
cdr3_nt: TGTGCCAGCAGCCCAACCGGGGCGGGAGTAACTGGTGAGCAGTTCTTC; cdr3_aa: CASSPTGAGVTGEQFF; j_call: TRBJ2-1; clone_size: .; v_call: TRBV7-3; d_call: TRBD2
cdr3_nt: TGTGCCAGCAGCAAGGACACGGCCGGAGAGACCCAGTACTTC; cdr3_aa: CASSKDTAGETQYF; j_call: TRBJ2-5; clone_size: once; v_call: TRBV5-4; d_call: .
cdr3_nt: TGTGCCAGCAGTCCCGGACAGTACGAGCAGTACTTC; cdr3_aa: CASSPGQYEQYF; j_call: TRBJ2-7; clone_size: few; v_call: TRBV6-2/TRBV6-3; d_call: .